Below are 3 T cell receptor beta chains sequenced from a single sample in a study of T cell responses to AZD1222 COVID-19 vaccine. Some clones are missing from TCRdb's copy, which holds only in-frame ones; the method was immunoSEQ multiplex PCR. The repertoire holds some 96,000 clones, more than 70% seen once, with 4% to 5% in the top ten. Sample: peripheral blood, taken on day 0 of MenACWY control vaccination. These receptors all come from an adult in good health.

The chain employs TRBV10-3 and TRBJ1-2; D remains ambiguous. CDR3 length equals 12 residues. Trimming removed 4 bases at V and 8 bases at J, with 11 bases between. Germline lookup yields CDR1 ENHRY and CDR2 SYGVKD. The CDR3 sequence is CAISALLRGYTF. The CDR3 DNA sequence: TGTGCCATCAGTGCCCTCCTTAGGGGCTACACCTTC.

This clone has a single count. The chain joins TRBV3-1 (or the pseudogene TRBV3-2) to TRBJ2-2; no clear D gene. Germline lookup yields CDR1 LGHDT and CDR2 YNNKEL (reference sequence). The CDR3 loop spans 14 amino acids. The V and J ends lost 0 bases and 1 base respectively, with 3 bases between them. The CDR3 here is CASSQDMNTGELFF. CDR3 bases: TGTGCCAGCAGCCAAGATATGAACACCGGGGAGCTGTTTTTT.

This clone was seen a single time. V is TRBV5-1 and J is TRBJ1-2, with D possibly matching TRBD1 (6 bases). This CDR3 contains 13 residues. In germline, CDR1 is SGHRS, CDR2 YFSETQ. V gave up 7 bases and J gave up 1 base, with 11 bases separating them. The CDR3, as DNA: TGCGCCAGCCGCCGGGACATTAACTATGGCTACACCTTC. Its protein product is CASRRDINYGYTF.